This T cell receptor (beta chain) was observed in a study of beta chain features in type 1 diabetes. Findings and caveats of the study: Moderate but significant shortening of TCRB CDR3s was recorded in all four CD4+ subsets from Type 1 diabetes patients. Junctions at VDJ sites from type 1 diabetes patients had fewer insertions and more deletions. Shorter templates may be favored by PCR, equally so in patients and controls.

Of the isolated RNA, all was reverse transcribed, and so the sequenced material was expressed TCRB transcripts. The table came from immunoSEQ multiplex PCR; TCRdb's copy has only in-frame clones and leaves some out. In the table there are 130,000 or so clones, roughly 17% of which are singletons. This clone appeared a few times. Its target is unknown. The germline V gene encodes CDR1 MNHEY and CDR2 SMNVEV (reference sequence). There are 13 residues in the CDR3. The V and J ends lost 5 bases and 4 bases respectively, with 12 bases between them. The TCR was taken from a man in his late teens or twenties with type 1 diabetes. The gene calls are TRBV27 and TRBJ2-7, with D possibly TRBD1 on 6 matching bases. The sequenced sample was central memory CD4+ T cells from blood. CDR3 residues: CASSEDSLYEQYF. The CDR3 DNA follows: TGTGCCAGCAGTGAGGACAGCTTGTACGAGCAGTACTTC.